Listed below are T cell receptor beta chains from one sample, sequenced in a study of T cell responses to AZD1222 COVID-19 vaccine. The data were produced by immunoSEQ multiplex PCR, yet TCRdb's version contains in-frame clones alone and is incomplete. The sample includes about 190,000 clones, 90% to 95% of them seen just once. The sample in question was peripheral blood, obtained on day 0 of AZD1222 vaccination. The source of these receptors is an adult in good health. The CDR3 runs from the conserved cysteine through the conserved F or W. D genes are given only for firm matches. Part of the rows lack a size; the others show once, few, many or a class for expanded clones.

clone_size	j_call	d_call	cdr3_length	v_call	cdr3_aa	cdr3_nt
.	TRBJ1-5	.	14	TRBV4-1	CASSQGGFDQPQHF	TGCGCCAGCAGCCAAGGGGGGTTCGATCAGCCCCAGCATTTT
.	TRBJ1-1	.	16	TRBV28	CASSSPWRVGNTEAFF	TGTGCCAGCAGCTCACCATGGAGGGTCGGGAACACTGAAGCTTTCTTT
.	TRBJ2-3	TRBD2	18	TRBV27	CASSLSMAVGLAPGTQYF	TGTGCCAGCAGTTTATCCATGGCTGTGGGACTAGCTCCCGGTACGCAGTATTTT
once	TRBJ1-2	TRBD1	13	TRBV6-5	CASSQTGWGGYTF	TGTGCCAGCAGTCAGACAGGGTGGGGAGGCTACACCTTC
.	TRBJ2-7	TRBD1	15	TRBV5-1	CASDLGQGGSYEQYF	TGCGCCAGCGACTTGGGACAGGGAGGTTCCTACGAGCAGTACTTC
.	TRBJ2-2	TRBD1	15	TRBV6-5	CAGSPGTGDAGELFF	TGTGCCGGATCTCCGGGGACAGGGGACGCCGGGGAGCTGTTTTTT
.	TRBJ2-7	TRBD2	15	TRBV5-1	CASSFGLAGEYEQYF	TGCGCCAGCAGCTTCGGACTAGCGGGAGAGTACGAGCAGTACTTC
once	TRBJ2-5	.	14	TRBV11-2	CASSTRAEPETQYF	TGTGCCAGCAGCACAAGGGCCGAACCGGAGACCCAGTACTTC
.	TRBJ1-5	TRBD1	16	TRBV7-2	CASSLGQGASNQPQHF	TGTGCCAGCAGCTTAGGCCAGGGGGCTAGCAATCAGCCCCAGCATTTT
.	TRBJ2-1	.	15	TRBV11-3	CASSLGGGRINEQFF	TGTGCCAGCAGCTTAGGAGGGGGTCGTATTAATGAGCAGTTCTTC
.	TRBJ2-1	TRBD2	16	TRBV14	CASSHRRLAAYNEQFF	TGTGCCAGCAGCCATAGGCGACTAGCGGCCTACAATGAGCAGTTCTTC
.	TRBJ1-6	TRBD1	18	TRBV3-1/TRBV3-2	CASSQDKRTGPDQDPLHF	TGTGCCAGCAGCCAAGATAAAAGGACAGGCCCAGATCAAGATCCCCTCCACTTT
.	TRBJ2-1	TRBD2	16	TRBV4-1	CASSPWTSGSYNEQFF	TGCGCCAGCAGCCCCTGGACTAGCGGGAGCTACAATGAGCAGTTCTTC
.	TRBJ2-7	.	11	TRBV28	CASSYGYEQYF	TGTGCCAGCAGTTACGGCTACGAGCAGTACTTC
.	TRBJ2-7	.	13	TRBV10-3	CAISEGKSNEQYF	TGTGCCATCAGTGAGGGCAAATCAAACGAGCAGTACTTC
.	TRBJ2-2	.	16	TRBV10-3	CAISITGFSNTGELFF	TGTGCCATCAGCATAACAGGGTTCTCGAACACCGGGGAGCTGTTTTTT
once	TRBJ1-6	.	14	TRBV30	CAWRVVQGFSPLHF	TGTGCCTGGAGGGTGGTGCAGGGGTTTTCACCCCTCCACTTT
.	TRBJ2-3	.	12	TRBV27	CASSFDRDTQYF	TGTGCCAGCAGTTTCGACCGGGATACGCAGTATTTT
.	TRBJ1-2	TRBD1	13	TRBV28	CASSGDSFYGYTF	TGTGCCAGCAGTGGGGACAGCTTCTATGGCTACACCTTC
.	TRBJ2-1	TRBD2	16	TRBV5-1	CASSGAGLVPVNEQFF	TGCGCCAGCAGCGGGGCGGGACTAGTCCCCGTGAATGAGCAGTTCTTC
.	TRBJ1-2	.	14	TRBV6-6	CASSFRRGNYGYTF	TGTGCCAGCAGTTTCCGACGGGGGAACTATGGCTACACCTTC
.	TRBJ2-1	TRBD2	15	TRBV9	CASSTSGRTNNEQFF	TGTGCCAGCAGCACTAGCGGGAGGACAAACAATGAGCAGTTCTTC
.	TRBJ2-1	TRBD2	15	TRBV29-1	CSVGWTSGSIGEQFF	TGCAGCGTTGGATGGACTAGCGGGAGTATAGGCGAGCAGTTCTTC
.	TRBJ1-6	.	17	TRBV27	CASSFEEPKRVNSPLHF	TGTGCCAGCAGTTTCGAGGAGCCGAAACGTGTAAATTCACCCCTCCACTTT
.	TRBJ2-2	TRBD2	15	TRBV4-1	CASGGLAGQTGELFF	TGCGCCAGCGGGGGACTAGCGGGACAAACCGGGGAGCTGTTTTTT
.	TRBJ2-7	.	15	TRBV27	CASSTRLRGPYEQYF	TGTGCCAGCAGTACTCGACTGCGCGGCCCCTACGAGCAGTACTTC
once	TRBJ1-3	TRBD1	18	TRBV4-1	CASSQVGGRGLAGNTIYF	TGCGCCAGCAGCCAAGTCGGGGGCAGGGGGTTGGCTGGAAACACCATATATTTT
.	TRBJ1-2	TRBD1	15	TRBV7-9	CASSSAGTGAGGYTF	TGTGCCAGCAGCTCGGCCGGGACAGGGGCTGGTGGCTACACCTTC
once	TRBJ2-1	.	11	TRBV6-5	CASYSANEQFF	TGTGCCAGCTACAGCGCCAATGAGCAGTTCTTC
.	TRBJ1-2	TRBD1	15	TRBV9	CASSPRGHGGYGYTF	TGTGCCAGCAGCCCGAGGGGGCACGGTGGCTATGGCTACACCTTC
.	TRBJ1-3	.	16	TRBV5-1	CASSLAPMRVGNTIYF	TGCGCCAGCAGCTTGGCCCCAATGCGGGTTGGAAACACCATATATTTT
.	TRBJ1-5	.	14	TRBV24-1	CATSGTGSNQPQHF	TGTGCCACCAGTGGTACTGGGAGCAATCAGCCCCAGCATTTT
.	TRBJ2-7	TRBD2	14	TRBV10-2	CGTLLSGRAGEQYF	TGCGGGACATTACTAAGCGGGAGGGCCGGTGAGCAGTACTTC
.	TRBJ1-2	.	13	TRBV5-1	CASRSQSGYGYTF	TGCGCCAGCAGATCGCAGAGCGGCTATGGCTACACCTTC
once	TRBJ1-2	.	14	TRBV6-5	CASSLGRPNYGYTF	TGTGCCAGCAGTCTCGGACGACCTAACTATGGCTACACCTTC
.	TRBJ2-1	TRBD2	14	TRBV24-1	CATSGGGRVYEQFF	TGTGCCACCAGTGGTGGCGGGAGGGTGTATGAGCAGTTCTTC
.	TRBJ2-7	.	14	TRBV7-6	CASIPGEKDYEQYF	TGTGCCAGCATCCCCGGGGAGAAGGACTACGAGCAGTACTTC
.	TRBJ2-7	TRBD2	14	TRBV5-6	CASSLGSGSYEQYF	TGTGCCAGCAGCTTGGGTAGCGGGTCCTACGAGCAGTACTTC
.	TRBJ2-1	TRBD2	17	TRBV5-1	CASSLSTSGITYNEQFF	TGCGCCAGCAGTCTTTCGACTAGCGGGATTACCTACAATGAGCAGTTCTTC